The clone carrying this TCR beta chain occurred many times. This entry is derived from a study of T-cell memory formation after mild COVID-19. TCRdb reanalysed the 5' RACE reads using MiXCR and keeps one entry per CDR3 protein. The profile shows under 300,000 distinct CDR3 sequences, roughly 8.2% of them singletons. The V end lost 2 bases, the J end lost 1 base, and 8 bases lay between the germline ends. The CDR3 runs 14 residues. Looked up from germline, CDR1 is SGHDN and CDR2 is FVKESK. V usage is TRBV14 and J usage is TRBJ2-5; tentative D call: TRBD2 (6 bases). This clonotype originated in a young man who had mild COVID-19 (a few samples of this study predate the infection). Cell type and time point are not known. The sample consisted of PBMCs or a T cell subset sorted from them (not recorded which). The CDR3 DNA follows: TGTGCCAGCAGCCAACTAGCGACCCAAGAGACCCAGTACTTC. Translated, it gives CASSQLATQETQYF.